This TCR beta chain was identified in a study of T cell changes during pregnancy in multiple sclerosis (dated by TCRdb to 2018 to 2020). A note on the overall study: The study examined how the T cell repertoire changed over the course of pregnancy in women with multiple sclerosis.

V drops 0 bases and J drops 1 base, leaving 10 bases in between. The CDR3, cysteine through phenylalanine, is 15 amino acids long. Here the CDR3 DNA is all that survives: 45 bases in frame from base 1. Via the germline V gene (reference sequence), CDR1 is SGHNT and CDR2 YYREEE. The method was the immunoSEQ multiplex PCR assay. The clones in this table, taken by TCRdb from immuneACCESS, are in-frame only. Not every clone is retained; where verified, under half of the shortfall comes from an unresolved V gene, and the cause of the rest is unknown. Within this sample are about 77,000 clones, with about nine tenths of them counted one time only. Of the sample, about 1.9% falls within the top ten clones. Notes on this clone: Its antigen remains unidentified. Qualities for individual bases were not recorded, and no much larger clone is one base off.

Sample: peripheral blood, taken before pregnancy. The source of this sequence is a female donor with multiple sclerosis, enrolled in a pregnancy study. The chain joins TRBV5-4 to TRBJ1-1; TRBD1 is possibly the D segment (5 matching bases). The DNA is TGTGCCAGCAGCTTGGATTGGAGGGGGAACACTGAAGCTTTCTTT. Protein translation: CASSLDWRGNTEAFF.